This TCR beta chain was obtained from a study of cytomegalovirus exposure and HLA in healthy donors. In the PCR, 60 Vbeta and 13 Jbeta primers were used. Assay used: immunoSEQ multiplex PCR; TCRdb lists only in-frame clones, some missing. The sample lists roughly 160,000 clones; around 85% were seen once. This clone was counted only a few times. What it binds is unknown. Trimming cost V 7 bases and J 0 bases; bases outside gene matches: 6. This CDR3 is built from 15 residues. From germline, CDR1 is LNHDA and CDR2 SQIVND (reference sequence). Study-wide findings and caveats: The records held CMV serostatus as the only immune exposure information. The investigators catalogued 164 TCR beta chains as cytomegalovirus-associated. Later, TCR association rates were found to vary by HLA locus, highest for DRB1 and lowest for HLA-C.

This receptor was obtained from a male donor in good health and CMV-seronegative. This chain connects TRBV19 to TRBJ1-3; 7 bases match TRBD1. Sequencing used PBMCs. CDR3 sequence: CASKGDSPSGNTIYF. In DNA, the CDR3 is TGTGCCAGTAAAGGGGACAGTCCCTCTGGAAACACCATATATTTT. The full variable domain, with the rest looked up from reference TRBV19 and TRBJ1-3, is DGGITQSPKYLFRKEGQNVTLSCEQNLNHDAMYWYRQDPGQGLRLIYYSQIVNDFQKGDIAEGYSVSREKKESFPLTVTSAQKNPTAFYLCASKGDSPSGNTIYFGEGSWLTVV.